A selection of T cell receptor beta chains follows, all from one sample in a study of blood T cell repertoires in COVID-19. TCRdb keeps only in-frame clones here, not all; method: immunoSEQ multiplex PCR. The sample holds over 200,000 clones, more than 80% seen once. The sequenced material came from peripheral blood. The receptors originated from a man aged 25 to 40 who had recovered from COVID-19. Both conserved end residues are trimmed from each CDR3.

TRBJ2-5 | TRBV11-2 | ASSFPPGSSYQETQY
TRBJ1-5 | TRBV5-6 | ASSLGRYSNQPQH
TRBJ1-1 | TRBV4-2 | ASSLGTGVTWSTEAF
TRBJ2-5 | TRBV5-1 | ASSPRWTSGIETQY
TRBJ2-4 | TRBV10-2 | AVKGAGENIQY
TRBJ2-7 | TRBV7-2 | ASSHELPYEQY
TRBJ2-1 | TRBV19 | ASTKRGTNNEQF
TRBJ2-5 | TRBV4-1 | ASSQGQGWQETQY
TRBJ2-3 | TRBV12-3/TRBV12-4 | ASRPGTDTQY
TRBJ1-5 | TRBV18 | ASSPQQGVDQPQH
TRBJ2-5 | TRBV5-6 | ASSLEFAGVGETQY
TRBJ2-3 | TRBV7-9 | ASSLASLAGFTDTQY
TRBJ1-3 | TRBV6-5 | ASSYMTGDSGNTIY
TRBJ2-2 | TRBV24-1 | ATSDLQSGELF
TRBJ2-1 | TRBV4-1 | ASSPDNYNEQF
TRBJ1-4 | TRBV11-2 | ASSLDGDRGEKLF
TRBJ2-2 | TRBV7-2 | ASSYGGTYTGELF
TRBJ1-2 | TRBV5-6 | ASSLGGRGYGYT
TRBJ1-6 | TRBV14 | ASSHFGLTDDSPLH
TRBJ2-1 | TRBV11-2 | ASSFIGDRAGQF
TRBJ2-4 | TRBV6-5 | ASSYGGAKNIQY
TRBJ2-3 | TRBV7-9 | ASRPIAGGADTQY
TRBJ1-4 | TRBV4-2 | ASSQNSRDSNEKLF
TRBJ2-1 | TRBV13 | ASSPRGPGAYNEQF
TRBJ1-5 | TRBV7-2 | ASSLGADFYQPQH
TRBJ2-1 | TRBV7-2 | ASSLSRGEQF
TRBJ1-1 | TRBV3-1/TRBV3-2 | ASSIQGGDTEAF
TRBJ2-2 | TRBV7-7 | ASSLVVGGATGELF
TRBJ2-2 | TRBV7-9 | ASSFPRSSNTGELF
TRBJ2-2 | TRBV19 | ASSRPGQLNTGELF
TRBJ1-1 | TRBV14 | ASSLTTGLFTEAF
TRBJ1-6 | TRBV11-2 | ASSLEVDH
TRBJ2-1 | TRBV18 | ASSPGGVREQF
TRBJ1-5 | TRBV7-9 | ASSLGAVGNQPQH
TRBJ1-5 | TRBV14 | ASSRSFNQPQH
TRBJ2-5 | TRBV5-1 | ASTRPETGTETQY
TRBJ1-2 | TRBV19 | ASRPQQGQGGYT
TRBJ2-7 | TRBV11-1 | ASSRTSGGFGQY
TRBJ1-1 | TRBV18 | ASSPMWGQGAEAF
TRBJ1-2 | TRBV5-1 | ASSEGRGGYGYT
TRBJ2-1 | TRBV7-8 | ALSRGGGPTLYNEQF
TRBJ2-2 | TRBV6-5 | ASGGRGTGELF
TRBJ2-3 | TRBV11-2 | ASSREPPPHTDTQY
TRBJ1-6 | TRBV5-1 | ASSFGESSYNSPLH
TRBJ1-2 | TRBV7-9 | ASSLTLRQVGNYGYT
TRBJ2-1 | TRBV7-8 | ASSLSGGVSNEQF
TRBJ1-3 | TRBV23-1 | ASSQPPSGFSGNTIY
TRBJ1-6 | TRBV14 | ASSLQGAGGNSPLH
TRBJ1-1 | TRBV19 | ASSIWQGADTEAF
TRBJ2-2 | TRBV10-3 | ASRLSGTGGSGTGELF
TRBJ2-1 | TRBV5-1 | ASSLGQGLDNEQF
TRBJ1-1 | TRBV9 | ASSSKGGLGGTEAF
TRBJ2-1 | TRBV19 | ASSLTSGAGNEQF
TRBJ1-1 | TRBV25-1 | ASVRGTEAF